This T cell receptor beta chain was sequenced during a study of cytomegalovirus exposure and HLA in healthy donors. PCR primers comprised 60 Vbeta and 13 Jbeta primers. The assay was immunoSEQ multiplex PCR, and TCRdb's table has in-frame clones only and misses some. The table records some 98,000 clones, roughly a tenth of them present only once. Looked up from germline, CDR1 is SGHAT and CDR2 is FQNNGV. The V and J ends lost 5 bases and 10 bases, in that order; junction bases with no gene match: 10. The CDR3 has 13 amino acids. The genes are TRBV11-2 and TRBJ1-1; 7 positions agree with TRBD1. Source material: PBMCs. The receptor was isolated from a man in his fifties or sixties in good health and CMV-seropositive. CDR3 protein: CASSPSDRAGAFF. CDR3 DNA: TGTGCCAGCAGCCCTTCCGACAGGGCTGGAGCTTTCTTT.